The rows below give T cell receptor beta chains drawn from one sample of a study of blood T cell repertoires in COVID-19. Sequencing used immunoSEQ multiplex PCR; TCRdb keeps in-frame clones, though not all of them. The sample consists of 200,000 to 250,000 clones, around nine tenths of them appearing once. The sequenced sample was PBMCs or T cells enriched from blood (not recorded which). The source is a man aged 25-45 years who had recovered from COVID-19. CDR3s include the opening cysteine and the closing phenylalanine or tryptophan. Fields, in order: D gene, clone size, J gene, V gene, CDR3 protein, CDR3 DNA. The D gene is left open where the match is weak. Clone sizes are given selectively: once, few, many, or a class where the clone is expanded.

D gene: TRBD1; clone size: few; J gene: TRBJ1-2; V gene: TRBV18; CDR3 protein: CASSPWDRDSAANYGYTF; CDR3 DNA: TGTGCCAGCTCACCTTGGGACAGGGATTCGGCTGCGAACTATGGCTACACCTTC
D gene: .; clone size: once; J gene: TRBJ1-5; V gene: TRBV28; CDR3 protein: CASRVGGNQPQHF; CDR3 DNA: TGTGCCAGCAGGGTCGGTGGCAATCAGCCCCAGCATTTT
D gene: .; clone size: few; J gene: TRBJ1-5; V gene: TRBV19; CDR3 protein: CASSPTGPQPQHF; CDR3 DNA: TGTGCCAGTAGCCCTACAGGACCTCAGCCCCAGCATTTT
D gene: .; clone size: once; J gene: TRBJ2-1; V gene: TRBV11-3; CDR3 protein: CASSLPGLKNEQFF; CDR3 DNA: TGTGCCAGCAGCTTACCGGGACTTAAAAATGAGCAGTTCTTC
D gene: .; clone size: .; J gene: TRBJ2-1; V gene: TRBV12-3/TRBV12-4; CDR3 protein: CASTSARDNEQFF; CDR3 DNA: TGTGCCAGCACCTCCGCCCGAGACAATGAGCAGTTCTTC
D gene: .; clone size: .; J gene: TRBJ1-2; V gene: TRBV28; CDR3 protein: CASNLQGYGYTF; CDR3 DNA: TGTGCCAGCAACCTACAGGGTTATGGCTACACCTTC
D gene: .; clone size: .; J gene: TRBJ2-7; V gene: TRBV4-1; CDR3 protein: CASSQGLLDEQYF; CDR3 DNA: TGCGCCAGCAGCCAAGGTCTCCTCGACGAGCAGTACTTC
D gene: TRBD1; clone size: .; J gene: TRBJ2-7; V gene: TRBV5-6; CDR3 protein: CASSLGQGDEQYF; CDR3 DNA: TGTGCCAGCAGCTTGGGACAGGGAGACGAGCAGTACTTC
D gene: .; clone size: few; J gene: TRBJ1-1; V gene: TRBV6-6; CDR3 protein: CASSYSRTEAFF; CDR3 DNA: TGTGCCAGCAGTTACTCGCGGACTGAAGCTTTCTTT
D gene: .; clone size: .; J gene: TRBJ1-3; V gene: TRBV27; CDR3 protein: CASSRDRTSGNTIYF; CDR3 DNA: TGTGCCAGCAGCCGCGACAGGACCTCTGGAAACACCATATATTTT
D gene: TRBD1; clone size: .; J gene: TRBJ2-2; V gene: TRBV4-3; CDR3 protein: CASSHGQVTGELFF; CDR3 DNA: TGCGCCAGCAGCCATGGACAGGTCACCGGGGAGCTGTTTTTT
D gene: .; clone size: .; J gene: TRBJ1-1; V gene: TRBV3-1/TRBV3-2; CDR3 protein: CASSQGTRSEAFF; CDR3 DNA: TGTGCCAGCAGCCAAGGGACAAGGAGTGAAGCTTTCTTT
D gene: TRBD2; clone size: .; J gene: TRBJ2-1; V gene: TRBV7-3; CDR3 protein: CASSRSGGPINEQFF; CDR3 DNA: TGTGCCAGCAGCCGGAGCGGGGGGCCAATTAATGAGCAGTTCTTC
D gene: TRBD2; clone size: .; J gene: TRBJ2-1; V gene: TRBV9; CDR3 protein: CASSASGTSPRNEQFF; CDR3 DNA: TGTGCCAGCAGCGCCTCCGGGACTAGCCCCCGCAATGAGCAGTTCTTC